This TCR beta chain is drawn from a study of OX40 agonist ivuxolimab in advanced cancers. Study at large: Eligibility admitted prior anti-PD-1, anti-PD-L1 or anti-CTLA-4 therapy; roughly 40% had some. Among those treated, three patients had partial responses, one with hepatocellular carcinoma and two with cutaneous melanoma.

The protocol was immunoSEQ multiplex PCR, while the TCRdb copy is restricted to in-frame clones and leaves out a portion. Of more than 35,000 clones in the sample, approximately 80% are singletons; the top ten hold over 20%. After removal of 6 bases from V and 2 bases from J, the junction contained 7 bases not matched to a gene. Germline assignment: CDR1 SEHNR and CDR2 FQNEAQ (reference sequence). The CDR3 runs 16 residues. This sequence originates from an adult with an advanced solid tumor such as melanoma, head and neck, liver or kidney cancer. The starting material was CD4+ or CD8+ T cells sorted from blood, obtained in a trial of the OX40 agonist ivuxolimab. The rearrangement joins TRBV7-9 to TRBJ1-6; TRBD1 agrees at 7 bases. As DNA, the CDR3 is TGTGCCAGCAGATCCGACAGGGACGCCTATAATTCACCCCTCCACTTT. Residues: CASRSDRDAYNSPLHF.